The clone carrying this T cell receptor (beta chain) came up a few times. Its antigen remains unidentified. This specimen belongs to a study of T-cell reconstitution after alpha-beta-depleted transplantation in children. Study-wide results and caveats: T-cell counts and diversity at one year post-transplant came mainly from newly produced T cells.

Unique molecular identifiers tagged the TCRbeta library. TCRdb used MiXCR to reprocess the PCR reads, holding one entry per CDR3 protein. The sample lists almost 250,000 distinct CDR3 sequences; around 25% were seen once. The CDR3 runs 12 residues. The germline V and J ends were trimmed by 6 bases and 8 bases, with 13 bases remaining between them. Germline CDR1 reads SQVTM; CDR2 reads ANQGSEA. The material sequenced was PBMCs, taken before TCRalphabeta/CD19-depleted stem cell transplant. The chain joins TRBV29-1 to TRBJ1-4; D is ambiguous. This TCR was recovered from a girl aged 2-10 years with Fanconi anemia, due to receive a stem cell transplant. The CDR3 reads CSVSRGNEKLFF. CDR3 nucleotides: TGCAGCGTATCCCGGGGTAACGAAAAACTGTTTTTT.